This T cell receptor (beta chain) was found in a study of glioma-infiltrating T cells. The iRepertoire nested amplicon-rescue multiplex PCR amplified TCR alpha and beta CDR3s from RNA. TCRdb recomputed calls from the multiplex PCR reads with MiXCR, one row per CDR3 protein. Among about 130,000 distinct CDR3 sequences listed, around a quarter were seen once. The CDR3 has 14 amino acids. Germline V gene data show CDR1 as SEHNR and CDR2 as FQNEAQ (reference sequence). V shed 6 bases and J 4 bases; nucleotides not matched to a gene: 6. This sequence was found in a human donor with low-grade glioma or glioblastoma, undergoing nonglioma brain surgery, or in good health (not recorded which). V gene TRBV7-9 combines with J gene TRBJ2-7; 10 bases map to TRBD2. The sample consisted of glioma tissue, nonneoplastic brain tissue, or PBMCs (not recorded which). The CDR3 DNA sequence: TGTGCCAGCAGATTGTCTAGCGGGGGTTACGAGCAGTACGTC. It translates to CASRLSSGGYEQYV.